This record concerns one T cell receptor beta chain sequence. Profiling relied on immunoSEQ multiplex PCR, and the TCRdb table lists in-frame clones only, not all of them. The sample records some 2.3 million clones, approximately 95% being singletons. The source of the sample is a study of shared clonotypes between healthy human individuals. Germline assignment: CDR1 SNHLY and CDR2 FYNNEI. This CDR3 has 15 residues. The V segment lost 2 bases and the J segment 6 bases; nucleotides outside the gene matches: 7. This clonotype was sampled from a man between 18 and 35 years old in good health. Some clones in this sample may be carry-over from other donors' samples. Sequenced: naive CD4+ T cells from PBMCs. Subset denoted: CD45RA+ positively selected. The V gene is TRBV2, the J gene TRBJ2-3; 8 nucleotides match TRBD2. The CDR3 nucleotides read TGTGCCAGCAGTGAAATAACGCGGGGGGAGGATACGCAGTATTTT. Its translation: CASSEITRGEDTQYF.